This TCR beta chain was sequenced for a study of PD-1 blockade in classical Hodgkin lymphoma. Findings and caveats of the study: The study reported lower baseline TCR diversity in newly diagnosed patients than in healthy donors.

V was clipped by 0 bases and J by 5 bases; unmatched bases: 8. Germline CDR1 reads GTSNPN; CDR2 reads SVGIG (reference sequence). This CDR3 spans 15 amino acids. The table came from immunoSEQ multiplex PCR; TCRdb's copy has only in-frame clones and leaves some out. Found here are thousands of clones, 70% to 90% of them singletons; the top ten hold less than 40%. As regards this clone: The antigen is unknown.

Exposure to brentuximab vedotin varied, and each patient had relapsed following autologous stem cell transplantation. The receptor comes from a human donor with classical Hodgkin lymphoma. V usage is TRBV30 and J usage is TRBJ2-5; TRBD2 matches 8 bases. Sequences were derived from peripheral blood mononuclear cells (PBMCs), sampled at baseline. Here the CDR3 reads CAWSVRSGIVETQYF. CDR3 coding DNA: TGTGCCTGGAGTGTACGTAGCGGGATTGTGGAGACCCAGTACTTC.